These T cell receptor beta chains were read from a single sample in a study of CD8 T cells in ankylosing spondylitis. TCRdb passed the 5' RACE reads through MiXCR, listing each CDR3 protein once. This sample has about 36,000 distinct CDR3 sequences, with approximately 10% found just once. What was sequenced was synovial fluid, either unsorted or a sorted T cell fraction (not recorded which). These receptors were taken from a male donor with ankylosing spondylitis. Both conserved end residues are part of each CDR3. The order of the fields is D gene, J gene, clone size, V gene, CDR3 DNA, CDR3 protein. D genes are given only for firm matches. Clone sizes are given selectively: once, few, many, or a class where the clone is expanded.

TRBD2	TRBJ2-5	few	TRBV20-1	TGCAGTGCTCTAGCGGGAGCGGCGGAGACCCAGTACTTC	CSALAGAAETQYF
TRBD1	TRBJ2-1	few	TRBV9	TGTGCCAGCAGCGCCCCCGGGACAGGGCAGTCCTACAATGAGCAGTTCTTC	CASSAPGTGQSYNEQFF
-	TRBJ1-4	-	TRBV12-3/TRBV12-4	TGTGCCAGCAGTCACGGTGAAAAACTGTTTTTT	CASSHGEKLFF
-	TRBJ1-6	-	TRBV2	TGTGCCAGCAGTGAAGCTCCCGCCAATTCACCCCTCCACTTT	CASSEAPANSPLHF
TRBD1	TRBJ2-1	-	TRBV25-1	TGTGCCAGCAGTGAGGCACCGGGACAGGGGACGGATGAGCAGTTCTTC	CASSEAPGQGTDEQFF
-	TRBJ2-4	few	TRBV20-1	TGCAGTGCTAGAGAGGGTGGACAACGGGTTCAGTACTTC	CSAREGGQRVQYF
-	TRBJ1-1	many	TRBV12-3/TRBV12-4	TGTGCCGTTTCAGACGGGGGACCTAACACTGAAGCTTTCTTT	CAVSDGGPNTEAFF
-	TRBJ2-7	many	TRBV20-1	TGCAGTGCGCCGCTCCAGTACGAGCAGTACTTC	CSAPLQYEQYF
TRBD1	TRBJ1-1	-	TRBV27	TGTGCCAGCAGCCCCGGGACAGGCGGGACTGAAGCTTTCTTT	CASSPGTGGTEAFF
TRBD1	TRBJ1-2	few	TRBV28	TGTGCCAGCAGTTCACGCCAGGGGGTTAACTATGGCTACACCTTC	CASSSRQGVNYGYTF